The rows below give T cell receptor beta chains drawn from one sample of a study of regulatory T cells in long-lasting Graves disease. Each CDR3 protein gets one entry after TCRdb re-called the multiplex PCR reads with MiXCR. The data contain 350,000 to 550,000 distinct CDR3 sequences, about 16% of them singletons. In addition, the sample was reused for a study of T cells in Graves' hyperthyroidism and ophthalmopathy.

Sample: peripheral blood mononuclear cells (PBMCs), taken at new diagnosis, from a patient treated with antithyroid drugs. The receptors were sampled from a woman in her 30s with Graves disease. Each CDR3 is given with its conserved first and last residue. D genes are given only for firm matches. Not all rows give a size; the values are once, few, many and, for expanded clones, a class.

CDR3aa: CASSLDNGRRDEQFF; CDR3nt: TGTGCCAGCAGCTTAGATAACGGACGGCGGGATGAGCAGTTCTTC; v_gene: TRBV11-2; d_gene: NA; abundance: NA; j_gene: TRBJ2-1
CDR3aa: CASSYLSSVEATETQYF; CDR3nt: TGTGCCAGCAGTTACTTGAGCTCCGTAGAGGCTACCGAGACCCAGTACTTC; v_gene: TRBV6-5; d_gene: NA; abundance: many; j_gene: TRBJ2-5
CDR3aa: CASSESGREGDEQFF; CDR3nt: TGCGCCAGCAGTGAGTCGGGACGGGAGGGCGATGAGCAGTTCTTC; v_gene: TRBV10-1; d_gene: TRBD2; abundance: many; j_gene: TRBJ2-1
CDR3aa: CASSQGEFPYEQYF; CDR3nt: TGTGCCAGCAGCCAAGGAGAATTCCCCTACGAGCAGTACTTC; v_gene: TRBV14; d_gene: NA; abundance: few; j_gene: TRBJ2-7
CDR3aa: CAGHGGVGTEAFF; CDR3nt: TGTGCCGGCCACGGGGGAGTGGGCACTGAAGCTTTCTTT; v_gene: TRBV30; d_gene: NA; abundance: many; j_gene: TRBJ1-1
CDR3aa: CASSETSDSPLHF; CDR3nt: TGTGCCAGCAGTGAAACTAGCGATTCACCCCTCCACTTT; v_gene: TRBV2; d_gene: NA; abundance: many; j_gene: TRBJ1-6
CDR3aa: CASSFGDDRGNNQPQHF; CDR3nt: TGTGCCAGCAGCTTTGGAGACGACAGGGGTAACAATCAGCCCCAGCATTTT; v_gene: TRBV13; d_gene: TRBD1; abundance: many; j_gene: TRBJ1-5
CDR3aa: CATSGVTVPRDEQYF; CDR3nt: TGTGCCACCAGCGGCGTGACAGTGCCTCGGGACGAGCAGTACTTC; v_gene: TRBV15; d_gene: NA; abundance: many; j_gene: TRBJ2-7
CDR3aa: CATSDPGQEGTIYF; CDR3nt: TGTGCCACCAGTGATCCGGGACAGGAAGGCACCATATATTTT; v_gene: TRBV24-1; d_gene: TRBD1; abundance: few; j_gene: TRBJ1-3
CDR3aa: CAAGKTGANSNQPQHF; CDR3nt: TGTGCCGCGGGAAAGACAGGGGCCAATAGCAATCAGCCCCAGCATTTT; v_gene: TRBV10-3; d_gene: TRBD1; abundance: NA; j_gene: TRBJ1-5
CDR3aa: CASSDLEGYSGANVLTF; CDR3nt: TGCGCCAGCAGTGACCTGGAGGGGTACTCTGGGGCCAACGTCCTGACTTTC; v_gene: TRBV6-1; d_gene: NA; abundance: NA; j_gene: TRBJ2-6
CDR3aa: CASSHHMGGREQYF; CDR3nt: TGTGCCAGCAGTCACCACATGGGAGGGCGAGAGCAGTACTTC; v_gene: TRBV28; d_gene: TRBD2; abundance: many; j_gene: TRBJ2-7
CDR3aa: CSATTGDTYEQYF; CDR3nt: TGCAGTGCAACGACAGGGGACACCTACGAGCAGTACTTC; v_gene: TRBV20-1; d_gene: TRBD1; abundance: NA; j_gene: TRBJ2-7
CDR3aa: CASGQEREVYEQYF; CDR3nt: TGTGCCAGCGGACAGGAGCGGGAGGTTTACGAGCAGTACTTC; v_gene: TRBV28; d_gene: TRBD2; abundance: many; j_gene: TRBJ2-7
CDR3aa: CSADALAGVSDQETQYF; CDR3nt: TGCAGTGCTGACGCGCTAGCGGGAGTCTCGGATCAAGAGACCCAGTACTTC; v_gene: TRBV20-1; d_gene: TRBD2; abundance: NA; j_gene: TRBJ2-5
CDR3aa: CASSVIGTSGTTQYF; CDR3nt: TGTGCCAGCAGCGTAATAGGGACTAGCGGGACAACCCAGTACTTC; v_gene: TRBV9; d_gene: TRBD2; abundance: few; j_gene: TRBJ2-5
CDR3aa: CSARVDRGTYGYTF; CDR3nt: TGCAGTGCTAGAGTGGACAGGGGCACCTATGGCTACACCTTC; v_gene: TRBV20-1; d_gene: TRBD1; abundance: many; j_gene: TRBJ1-2
CDR3aa: CASSGSGRAGTQFF; CDR3nt: TGTGCCAGCAGTGGTAGCGGGAGGGCCGGAACGCAGTTCTTC; v_gene: TRBV6-1; d_gene: TRBD2; abundance: many; j_gene: TRBJ2-1
CDR3aa: CASSKGGRKDLNEKLFF; CDR3nt: TGTGCCAGTAGTAAAGGGGGACGAAAAGACCTTAATGAAAAACTGTTTTTT; v_gene: TRBV19; d_gene: NA; abundance: NA; j_gene: TRBJ1-4
CDR3aa: CASSDAPTGDYGEAFF; CDR3nt: TGTGCCAGCAGTGACGCCCCGACAGGGGATTACGGTGAAGCTTTCTTT; v_gene: TRBV28; d_gene: TRBD1; abundance: many; j_gene: TRBJ1-1
CDR3aa: CASSQNRAEQPQHF; CDR3nt: TGTGCCAGCAGCCAAAACAGGGCGGAACAGCCCCAGCATTTT; v_gene: TRBV7-9; d_gene: NA; abundance: NA; j_gene: TRBJ1-5
CDR3aa: CSVEVGAASYEQYF; CDR3nt: TGCAGCGTTGAAGTTGGGGCAGCCTCCTACGAGCAGTACTTC; v_gene: TRBV29-1; d_gene: NA; abundance: NA; j_gene: TRBJ2-7
CDR3aa: CASSSRGGGNQPQHF; CDR3nt: TGTGCCAGCAGCAGTAGGGGAGGGGGCAATCAGCCCCAGCATTTT; v_gene: TRBV9; d_gene: NA; abundance: NA; j_gene: TRBJ1-5
CDR3aa: CATEEPGGSSYEQYF; CDR3nt: TGTGCAACAGAGGAGCCGGGCGGGAGCTCCTACGAGCAGTACTTC; v_gene: TRBV2; d_gene: TRBD2; abundance: NA; j_gene: TRBJ2-7
CDR3aa: CASSQAYADRGHGYTF; CDR3nt: TGCGCCAGCAGCCAAGCCTATGCGGACAGGGGGCATGGCTACACCTTC; v_gene: TRBV4-1; d_gene: TRBD1; abundance: few; j_gene: TRBJ1-2
CDR3aa: CASSRTGTSGINEQFF; CDR3nt: TGTGCCAGCAGTCGCACCGGGACTAGCGGCATCAATGAGCAGTTCTTC; v_gene: TRBV28; d_gene: TRBD2; abundance: many; j_gene: TRBJ2-1
CDR3aa: CASSPGPAQPQHF; CDR3nt: TGTGCCAGCAGCCCGGGGCCGGCGCAGCCCCAGCATTTT; v_gene: TRBV3-1; d_gene: NA; abundance: many; j_gene: TRBJ1-5
CDR3aa: CASSLTELPGELFF; CDR3nt: TGTGCCAGCTCTCTGACAGAACTTCCCGGGGAGCTGTTTTTT; v_gene: TRBV18; d_gene: NA; abundance: many; j_gene: TRBJ2-2
CDR3aa: CAWSWSGFNQPQHF; CDR3nt: TGTGCCTGGAGCTGGTCGGGTTTCAATCAGCCCCAGCATTTT; v_gene: TRBV30; d_gene: NA; abundance: few; j_gene: TRBJ1-5
CDR3aa: CSAAEYGDYGYTF; CDR3nt: TGCAGCGCCGCAGAGTACGGGGACTATGGCTACACCTTC; v_gene: TRBV29-1; d_gene: NA; abundance: NA; j_gene: TRBJ1-2
CDR3aa: CASSLRRHTDTQYF; CDR3nt: TGTGCCAGCAGCCTCCGGCGACACACAGATACGCAGTATTTT; v_gene: TRBV14; d_gene: NA; abundance: many; j_gene: TRBJ2-3
CDR3aa: CASSPGTSGVYQETQYF; CDR3nt: TGTGCCAGCAGCCCCGGGACTAGCGGGGTGTACCAAGAGACCCAGTACTTC; v_gene: TRBV14; d_gene: TRBD2; abundance: few; j_gene: TRBJ2-5
CDR3aa: CSAREGGPDTQYF; CDR3nt: TGCAGTGCTAGGGAGGGGGGCCCAGATACGCAGTATTTT; v_gene: TRBV20-1; d_gene: NA; abundance: many; j_gene: TRBJ2-3
CDR3aa: CSVEVKEGTSVYYQETQYF; CDR3nt: TGCAGCGTTGAAGTAAAGGAGGGGACTAGCGTTTACTACCAAGAGACCCAGTACTTC; v_gene: TRBV29-1; d_gene: TRBD2; abundance: many; j_gene: TRBJ2-5
CDR3aa: CAWSTERNQPQHF; CDR3nt: TGTGCCTGGAGCACGGAGCGCAATCAGCCCCAGCATTTT; v_gene: TRBV30; d_gene: NA; abundance: many; j_gene: TRBJ1-5
CDR3aa: CASSVGTSGLEQFF; CDR3nt: TGTGCCAGCAGCGTAGGGACTAGCGGGCTTGAGCAGTTCTTC; v_gene: TRBV9; d_gene: TRBD2; abundance: many; j_gene: TRBJ2-1
CDR3aa: CSVVLGSRLGYTF; CDR3nt: TGCAGCGTTGTTCTGGGCAGTAGGCTTGGCTACACCTTC; v_gene: TRBV29-1; d_gene: NA; abundance: NA; j_gene: TRBJ1-2
CDR3aa: CASSLREFYGYTF; CDR3nt: TGTGCCAGCAGCTTGCGGGAGTTCTATGGCTACACCTTC; v_gene: TRBV5-4; d_gene: NA; abundance: NA; j_gene: TRBJ1-2
CDR3aa: CASSAQREGGHEQFF; CDR3nt: TGCGCCAGCAGCGCCCAGCGGGAGGGCGGCCATGAGCAGTTCTTC; v_gene: TRBV5-1; d_gene: TRBD2; abundance: many; j_gene: TRBJ2-1
CDR3aa: CASSLSRTGVNYEQYF; CDR3nt: TGTGCCAGCAGTTTATCTAGGACAGGGGTAAACTACGAGCAGTACTTC; v_gene: TRBV6-5; d_gene: TRBD1; abundance: NA; j_gene: TRBJ2-7
CDR3aa: CASSYSRTGLETQYF; CDR3nt: TGTGCCAGCAGTTACTCACGGACAGGCCTAGAGACCCAGTACTTC; v_gene: TRBV6-9; d_gene: TRBD1; abundance: NA; j_gene: TRBJ2-5
CDR3aa: CSARSSANYGYTF; CDR3nt: TGCAGTGCTAGAAGCAGCGCTAACTATGGCTACACCTTC; v_gene: TRBV20-1; d_gene: NA; abundance: NA; j_gene: TRBJ1-2
CDR3aa: CASSWDRLQETQYF; CDR3nt: TGCGCCAGCAGCTGGGACAGACTCCAAGAGACCCAGTACTTC; v_gene: TRBV5-1; d_gene: TRBD1; abundance: NA; j_gene: TRBJ2-5
CDR3aa: CASSQPGGTSGYQYEQYF; CDR3nt: TGTGCCAGCAGTCAACCCGGGGGAACTAGCGGATACCAGTACGAGCAGTACTTC; v_gene: TRBV28; d_gene: TRBD2; abundance: few; j_gene: TRBJ2-7
CDR3aa: CASSLTQNTEAFF; CDR3nt: TGTGCCAGCAGTCTCACACAGAACACTGAAGCTTTCTTT; v_gene: TRBV27; d_gene: NA; abundance: many; j_gene: TRBJ1-1
CDR3aa: CASSSNYRDRSDTQYF; CDR3nt: TGCGCCAGCAGCTCCAATTACCGGGACAGGTCAGATACGCAGTATTTT; v_gene: TRBV5-1; d_gene: TRBD1; abundance: once; j_gene: TRBJ2-3
CDR3aa: CASSLDGSTYNEQFF; CDR3nt: TGTGCCAGCAGCTTAGACGGGAGTACCTACAATGAGCAGTTCTTC; v_gene: TRBV7-9; d_gene: NA; abundance: many; j_gene: TRBJ2-1
CDR3aa: CASSGSGTVNSPLHF; CDR3nt: TGTGCCAGCAGCGGATCCGGGACAGTTAATTCACCCCTCCACTTT; v_gene: TRBV11-2; d_gene: TRBD1; abundance: many; j_gene: TRBJ1-6
CDR3aa: CSEGEALQVGELFF; CDR3nt: TGCAGTGAGGGTGAAGCGCTTCAGGTCGGGGAGCTGTTTTTT; v_gene: TRBV20-1; d_gene: NA; abundance: few; j_gene: TRBJ2-2
CDR3aa: CASSQSNSPLHF; CDR3nt: TGTGCCAGCAGCCAATCGAATTCACCCCTCCACTTT; v_gene: TRBV4-2; d_gene: NA; abundance: few; j_gene: TRBJ1-6
CDR3aa: CASSRRLAGGITDTQYF; CDR3nt: TGTGCCAGCAGCCGAAGACTAGCGGGAGGGATCACAGATACGCAGTATTTT; v_gene: TRBV7-8; d_gene: TRBD2; abundance: NA; j_gene: TRBJ2-3